This T cell receptor (beta chain) was sequenced during a study of blood T cell repertoires in COVID-19. Overall study: Sources were T cells, B-cell-depleted T cells, or PBMCs; the material itself was cDNA or gDNA.

In the original analysis: By means of reference gene primer amplification, nucleated cell counts were estimated. The data were produced by immunoSEQ multiplex PCR, yet TCRdb's version contains in-frame clones alone and is incomplete. The D gene and trimming were derived from the DNA, and the V and J assignments and clone size from that table. The profile covers under 200,000 clones, with approximately 86% appearing a single time and 0.99% taken by the ten largest. The germline CDR1 and CDR2 sequences are SEHNR and FQNEAQ (reference sequence). CDR3 length equals 16 residues. V gave up 4 bases and J gave up 8 bases; unmatched junction bases: 8.

The V and J genes are TRBV7-9 and TRBJ2-1, with 13 bases identical to TRBD2. The sequencing sample was made of peripheral blood. This sequence originates from a man aged 18 to 35 with acute or convalescent COVID-19. CDR3 residues: CASSSRLAGGDDEQFF. The CDR3 DNA is TGTGCCAGCAGCTCTCGACTAGCGGGGGGCGACGATGAGCAGTTCTTC. Based on the CDR3 plus reference TRBV7-9 and TRBJ2-1, the full variable domain is DTGVSQNPRHKITKRGQNVTFRCDPISEHNRLYWYRQTLGQGPEFLTYFQNEAQLEKSRLLSDRFSAERPKGSFSTLEIQRTEQGDSAMYLCASSSRLAGGDDEQFFGPGTRLTVL.